What follows are 18 T cell receptor beta chains derived from one specimen sequenced in a study of cytomegalovirus exposure and HLA in healthy donors. TCRdb's copy holds only in-frame clones and misses some; the assay was immunoSEQ multiplex PCR. Seen here are about 150,000 clones, approximately 94% observed once, and the top ten hold approximately 1.8%. The sample taken for sequencing was PBMCs. The receptors stem from a man aged 18-30 years in good health and CMV-seropositive.

This chain's CDR3 is CASSDQGLLGSPLHF. As DNA, the CDR3 is TGTGCCAGCAGTGACCAGGGCTTGTTAGGTTCACCCCTCCACTTT. The V and J genes are TRBV25-1 and TRBJ1-6, with a weak D call TRBD1 (5 bases). Germline loops: CDR1 MGHDK, CDR2 SYGVNS. V lost 3 bases to trimming and J lost 9 bases, with 15 bases between them. CDR3 size: 15 residues.

This chain uses TRBV9 with TRBJ2-2, with 9 nucleotides matching TRBD1. The germline CDR1 and CDR2 sequences are SGDLS and YYNGEE. V dropped 4 bases and J dropped 6; count of bases not matched to a gene: 13. This CDR3 region has 17 residues. This chain's CDR3 is CASSRDGSTGGSGELFF. For the CDR3, the DNA is TGTGCCAGCAGCAGAGACGGTTCGACAGGGGGGTCCGGGGAGCTGTTTTTT.

The genes are TRBV6-5 and TRBJ2-7; 10 bases align to TRBD1. Germline V lookup: CDR1 MNHEY, CDR2 SVGAGI. V trimming: 7 bases; J trimming: 5 bases; junction bases outside the gene matches: 5. This CDR3 has 13 residues. CDR3 amino acids: CASKGTGVDEQYF. CDR3 nucleotide sequence: TGTGCCAGCAAGGGGACAGGGGTGGACGAGCAGTACTTC.

The chain combines TRBV5-1 with TRBJ2-1, with TRBD1 matching 7 bases. V shed 7 bases, J shed 9 bases, and the junction held 10 bases outside the gene matches. The CDR3 runs 13 residues. Germline V gene lookup returns CDR1 SGHRS and CDR2 YFSETQ. CDR3 loop: CASGVTGAGEQFF. The CDR3 DNA reads as TGCGCCAGCGGGGTAACAGGGGCTGGTGAGCAGTTCTTC. Together with reference TRBV5-1 and TRBJ2-1, the CDR3 gives the full variable domain: KAGVTQTPRYLIKTRGQQVTLSCSPISGHRSVSWYQQTPGQGLQFLFEYFSETQRNKGNFPGRFSGRQFSNSRSEMNVSTLELGDSALYLCASGVTGAGEQFFGPGTRLTVL.

This clone was seen just once. V gene TRBV28 combines with J gene TRBJ1-1, with D possibly matching TRBD1 (5 bases). CDR1 and CDR2 (germline): MDHEN, SYDVKM. This CDR3 has 12 residues. V was clipped by 7 bases and J by 6 bases, with 12 bases between them. CDR3 nucleotide sequence: TGTGCCAGCATGGTAGGGGTGGCTGAAGCTTTCTTT. Translating gives CASMVGVAEAFF.

The genes are TRBV9 and TRBJ1-1; the D is unclear. V was shortened by 4 bases and J by 4 bases, with 5 bases between the two germline ends. This CDR3 region has 11 residues. Looked up from germline, CDR1 is SGDLS and CDR2 is YYNGEE. The CDR3 loop is CASSPSTEAFF. DNA of the CDR3: TGTGCCAGCAGCCCCAGCACTGAAGCTTTCTTT.

The chain couples TRBV11-2 to TRBJ2-7, with a weak D call TRBD2 (6 bases). Trimming shortened V by 5 bases and J by 0 bases, and 11 bases separated the two germline ends. CDR1 is SGHAT, CDR2 FQNNGV, per germline. CDR3 length: 14 amino acids. The CDR3 nucleotides read TGTGCCAGCAGCCCGCGGGGCGTCTCCTACGAGCAGTACTTC. Amino acid sequence: CASSPRGVSYEQYF.

This sequence joins TRBV6-5 and TRBJ2-1; 12 bases match TRBD2. This CDR3 has 15 amino acids. The V and J ends lost 2 bases and 8 bases, in that order; junction bases with no gene match: 4. CDR1 MNHEY and CDR2 SVGAGI come from the germline V gene. CDR3 sequence (DNA): TGTGCCAGCAGTTACGAGGGACTAGCGGGCTATGAGCAGTTCTTC. Amino acid sequence: CASSYEGLAGYEQFF.

V and J are TRBV10-3 and TRBJ2-6, with TRBD1 as a possible D gene (6 bases). The CDR3 runs to 15 residues. CDR1 is ENHRY, CDR2 SYGVKD, per germline. Trimming stripped 2 bases from V and 1 base from J, with 6 bases between. The CDR3 coding sequence is TGTGCCATCAGTGAGCAGGGGTCTGGGGCCAACGTCCTGACTTTC. Translating it yields CAISEQGSGANVLTF.

The rearrangement uses TRBV28 and TRBJ1-2; 10 bases align to TRBD1. Trimming took 5 bases from V and 5 from J; bases not matched to a gene: 5. The length of the CDR3 is 14 residues. Germline V gene sequence: CDR1 MDHEN, CDR2 SYDVKM. CDR3 sequence (DNA): TGTGCCAGCAGTGCACCGGGACAGGGGTATGGCTACACCTTC. Translation gives CASSAPGQGYGYTF.

The chain is built from TRBV4-1 and TRBJ1-1; TRBD1 aligns across 9 bases. The CDR3 totals 18 residues. Germline CDR1 MGHRA, CDR2 YSYEKL. V trimming: 2 bases; J trimming: 3 bases; junction bases outside the gene matches: 13. DNA of the CDR3: TGCGCCAGCAGCCAAACCGGGACAGGGCGGGGGAAGGACACTGAAGCTTTCTTT. Its translation is CASSQTGTGRGKDTEAFF.

The gene calls are TRBV6-1 and TRBJ2-5; possible D gene TRBD2, 5 bases. Per the germline V gene, CDR1 is MNHNS and CDR2 is SASEGT. Trimming removed 4 bases at V and 4 bases at J, with 13 bases between. This CDR3 comprises 14 residues. The CDR3 region is CASSVGVLGETQYF. For the CDR3, the DNA is TGTGCCAGCAGTGTCGGGGTTCTGGGAGAGACCCAGTACTTC.

The rearrangement uses TRBV14 and TRBJ2-5; 9 bases are shared with TRBD1. In germline, CDR1 is SGHDN, CDR2 FVKESK. The CDR3 is made up of 15 amino acids. With 2 bases clipped from V and 5 bases from J, the junction kept 6 bases outside the gene matches. The CDR3: CASSQTGTGRETQYF. In DNA form, the CDR3 reads TGTGCCAGCAGCCAAACCGGGACAGGGCGGGAGACCCAGTACTTC.

V is TRBV19 and J is TRBJ1-5; 10 nucleotides align to TRBD1. Germline CDR1 reads LNHDA; CDR2 reads SQIVND (reference sequence). The CDR3 runs to 17 residues. The ends lost 4 bases at V and 4 bases at J; junction bases unmatched: 10. The CDR3 here is CASSTRIRTGGNQPQHF. The CDR3 coding sequence is TGTGCCAGTAGTACGAGAATTCGGACAGGGGGTAATCAGCCCCAGCATTTT.

This clone was seen once. V and J are TRBV18 and TRBJ2-2; TRBD2 matches at 9 bases. The J segment lost 0 bases and the V segment lost 1 base, leaving 3 bases of the junction unmatched. Germline V CDR1 and CDR2: KGHSH, LQKENI. The CDR3 is made up of 17 amino acids. CDR3: CASSPLASGANTGELFF. In nucleotides, the CDR3 is TGTGCCAGCTCACCACTCGCTAGCGGGGCGAACACCGGGGAGCTGTTTTTT.

This sequence joins TRBV2 and TRBJ2-6, with a possible D match to TRBD1 (5 bases). The CDR3 covers 19 residues. V lost 1 base and J 0 bases, leaving 16 bases between the germline ends. CDR1 and CDR2 from the germline V gene are SNHLY and FYNNEI. CDR3 in DNA: TGTGCCAGCAGTGAAGGGGGCCGCTCCGTGAGCTCTGGGGCCAACGTCCTGACTTTC. This sequence encodes CASSEGGRSVSSGANVLTF. The full variable domain, in which reference TRBV2 and TRBJ2-6 provide the parts outside the CDR3, is EPEVTQTPSHQVTQMGQEVILRCVPISNHLYFYWYRQILGQKVEFLVSFYNNEISEKSEIFDDQFSVERPDGSNFTLKIRSTKLEDSAMYFCASSEGGRSVSSGANVLTFGAGSRLTVL.

The V and J genes are TRBV5-4 and TRBJ1-4; perhaps TRBD1 as D (6 bases). The CDR3 sequence is 16 residues long. Germline V gives CDR1 SGHNT, CDR2 YYREEE (reference sequence). Trimming took off 4 bases at V and 4 bases at J, with 17 bases between the two ends. CDR3 nucleotide sequence: TGTGCCAGCAGCCCCCGGGGCCAGGGGTTTAATGAAAAACTGTTTTTT. This codes for CASSPRGQGFNEKLFF. Using reference TRBV5-4 and TRBJ1-4 for the parts outside the CDR3, the full variable domain is ETGVTQSPTHLIKTRGQQVTLRCSSQSGHNTVSWYQQALGQGPQFIFQYYREEENGRGNFPPRFSGLQFPNYSSELNVNALELDDSALYLCASSPRGQGFNEKLFFGSGTQLSVL.

This chain connects TRBV7-9 to TRBJ2-3; TRBD1 might be the D (5 bases). There are 14 residues in the CDR3. Germline V gives CDR1 SEHNR, CDR2 FQNEAQ (reference sequence). The V gene lost 4 bases and the J gene lost 2 bases, with 10 bases spanning the gap. For the CDR3, the DNA is TGTGCCAGCAGCTCCGGACACCCCACAGATACGCAGTATTTT. Protein product: CASSSGHPTDTQYF.